This passage covers 25 T cell receptor beta chains from one sample sequenced in a study of OX40 agonist ivuxolimab in advanced cancers. The repertoire was sequenced with immunoSEQ multiplex PCR; TCRdb's copy has only in-frame clones and lacks some. The sample yields tens of thousands of clones, around 90% seen once. This sample comprised CD4+ or CD8+ T cells sorted from blood, obtained in a trial of the OX40 agonist ivuxolimab. These receptors were collected from an adult with an advanced solid tumor such as melanoma, head and neck, liver or kidney cancer.

The rearrangement joins TRBV11-2 to TRBJ2-3; D possibly corresponds to TRBD2 (6 bases). Trimming stripped 5 bases from V and 0 bases from J, with 9 bases between. Germline CDR1 SGHAT, CDR2 FQNNGV. The CDR3 spans 14 residues. The CDR3 region has the DNA TGTGCCAGCAGCCCCGGGGGAAGCACAGATACGCAGTATTTT. Translating gives CASSPGGSTDTQYF. Full variable domain (missing parts from reference TRBV11-2 and TRBJ2-3): EAGVAQSPRYKIIEKRQSVAFWCNPISGHATLYWYQQILGQGPKLLIQFQNNGVVDDSQLPKDRFSAERLKGVDSTLKIQPAKLEDSAVYLCASSPGGSTDTQYFGPGTRLTVL.

This chain uses TRBV5-4 with TRBJ1-3, with D unresolved. Germline V gene sequence: CDR1 SGHNT, CDR2 YYREEE (reference sequence). V was pared by 4 bases and J by 0 bases, with 11 bases between. CDR3 length: 15 amino acids. The CDR3 loop reads CASSRGLISGNTIYF. For the CDR3, the DNA is TGTGCCAGCAGCCGTGGGCTCATCTCTGGAAACACCATATATTTT.

The J gene is TRBJ2-5, the V gene TRBV2, with D unclear. Trimming removed 6 bases from V and 4 bases from J, with 3 bases in between. CDR1 is SNHLY, CDR2 FYNNEI, per germline. This CDR3 comprises 10 residues. The DNA for the CDR3 is TGTGCCAGCAGGTTAGAGACCCAGTACTTC. It is translated as CASRLETQYF.

This clone has only one observation. This chain links TRBV18 with TRBJ1-6; possible D gene TRBD1, 5 bases. CDR3 size: 15 residues. CDR1 KGHSH and CDR2 LQKENI come from the germline V gene. Trimming took off 3 bases at V and 13 bases at J, with 19 bases between the two ends. The CDR3 nucleotides read TGTGCCAGCTCACCCCTGGGGGACCCTCAGTACCCCCTCCACTTT. The encoded protein is CASSPLGDPQYPLHF.

This clone was observed a single time. V is TRBV10-1 and J is TRBJ2-5; TRBD1 aligns across 7 bases. The V gene's germline CDR1 is WNHNN and CDR2 SYGVQD (reference sequence). V gave up 5 bases and J gave up 5 bases; unmatched junction bases: 8. The CDR3 contains 14 residues. Here the CDR3 DNA reads TGCGCCAGCAGTCGCACAGGGGCAGGGGAGACCCAGTACTTC. Protein product: CASSRTGAGETQYF.

A remark on this clone: The sample carries other DNA sequences with the same CDR3. The V and J genes are TRBV2 and TRBJ2-5; unclear D gene. Germline-derived CDR1 and CDR2 are SNHLY and FYNNEI. V was clipped by 6 bases and J by 5 bases, with 7 bases between them. This CDR3 is built from 11 residues. CDR3 sequence: CASSPRETQYF. The CDR3 DNA is TGTGCCAGCAGCCCTCGTGAGACCCAGTACTTC. Combining the CDR3 with reference TRBV2 and TRBJ2-5 gives the whole variable domain EPEVTQTPSHQVTQMGQEVILRCVPISNHLYFYWYRQILGQKVEFLVSFYNNEISEKSEIFDDQFSVERPDGSNFTLKIRSTKLEDSAMYFCASSPRETQYFGPGTRLLVL.

This clone was detected a few times. The V and J genes are TRBV7-9 and TRBJ1-1; unclear D gene. From germline, CDR1 is SEHNR and CDR2 FQNEAQ (reference sequence). Trimming stripped 8 bases from V and 4 bases from J, with 8 bases between. The CDR3 runs to 11 residues. The CDR3 protein is CASDRATEAFF. In DNA form, the CDR3 reads TGTGCCAGCGACCGGGCCACTGAAGCTTTCTTT.

This chain uses TRBV19 with TRBJ2-3; tentatively, D is TRBD2 (5 bases). The CDR3 runs 12 residues. Germline lookup yields CDR1 LNHDA and CDR2 SQIVND (reference sequence). With 4 bases removed from V and 6 bases from J, the gap between germline ends came to 8 bases. CDR3 bases: TGTGCCAGTAGTAGCGGGTGGGATACGCAGTATTTT. This encodes CASSSGWDTQYF.

On this clone itself: At the DNA level, this CDR3 is encoded by other sequences in the same sample as well. V and J are TRBV5-1 and TRBJ2-2; the D gene is possibly TRBD2 (6 bases). Germline V lookup: CDR1 SGHRS, CDR2 YFSETQ. Trimming took off 0 bases at V and 4 bases at J, with 10 bases between the two ends. The CDR3 runs to 15 residues. This chain's CDR3 is CASSLVQGGTGELFF. The CDR3 nucleotides are TGCGCCAGCAGCTTGGTGCAGGGAGGCACCGGGGAGCTGTTTTTT.

V is TRBV2 and J is TRBJ2-7, with D tentatively TRBD1 (5 bases). Germline assignment: CDR1 SNHLY and CDR2 FYNNEI. The CDR3 is 13 amino acids. Trimming stripped 8 bases from V and 1 base from J, with 12 bases between. CDR3: CASFRTPSYEQYV. DNA for the CDR3: TGTGCCAGCTTCCGGACACCGTCCTACGAGCAGTACGTC.

This clone appeared once. V gene TRBV27 combines with J gene TRBJ1-4; 7 positions agree with TRBD1. Trimming at V came to 1 base and at J to 0 bases, leaving 8 bases not matched to a gene. Germline loops: CDR1 MNHEY, CDR2 SMNVEV (reference sequence). The CDR3 is 18 residues long. The CDR3 here is CASSLLYRGRATNEKLFF. The CDR3 DNA follows: TGTGCCAGCAGTTTATTATACAGGGGTCGTGCAACTAATGAAAAACTGTTTTTT.

The count of this clone is one. The chain carries TRBV19 and TRBJ2-1; either TRBD1 or TRBD2 may fit D (7 bases each). Germline V gives CDR1 LNHDA, CDR2 SQIVND (reference sequence). This CDR3 has 15 residues. The V and J ends lost 4 bases and 6 bases respectively, with 16 bases between them. CDR3 sequence reads: CASSTRQGGSNEQFF. CDR3 nucleotide sequence: TGTGCCAGTAGTACTAGACAGGGAGGGAGCAATGAGCAGTTCTTC.

The chain combines TRBV7-8 with TRBJ2-7; tentatively, D is TRBD1 (5 bases). Germline CDR1 SGHVS, CDR2 FQNEAQ. The V gene lost 4 bases and the J gene lost 1 base, with 8 bases spanning the gap. CDR3 length: 13 residues. The CDR3 spells CASSWQGSYEQYV. CDR3 bases: TGTGCCAGCAGCTGGCAGGGTTCCTACGAGCAGTACGTC.

The chain employs TRBV2 and TRBJ2-6; D remains unclear. Per germline, CDR1 SNHLY and CDR2 FYNNEI. Trimming left V 4 bases short and J 0 bases short, with 7 bases between. This CDR3 spans 15 amino acids. The CDR3 bases are TGTGCCAGCAGTGCCCGGACCTCTGGGGCCAACGTCCTGACTTTC. Translation: CASSARTSGANVLTF. The variable domain in full, completed from reference TRBV2 and TRBJ2-6, reads EPEVTQTPSHQVTQMGQEVILRCVPISNHLYFYWYRQILGQKVEFLVSFYNNEISEKSEIFDDQFSVERPDGSNFTLKIRSTKLEDSAMYFCASSARTSGANVLTFGAGSRLTVL.

V usage is TRBV19 and J usage is TRBJ1-5; tentatively, D is TRBD1 (5 bases). Trimming shortened V by 7 bases and J by 2 bases, and 24 bases separated the two germline ends. Germline CDR1 is LNHDA and CDR2 is SQIVND (reference sequence). The CDR3 is 18 residues long. CDR3 amino acids: CASNPAGGSYRRNQPQHF. DNA for the CDR3: TGTGCCAGTAACCCAGCGGGGGGGTCGTATAGGCGCAATCAGCCCCAGCATTTT.

This chain joins TRBV29-1 and TRBJ2-5; D is ambiguous. Germline lookup yields CDR1 SQVTM and CDR2 ANQGSEA. The V gene lost 3 bases and the J gene lost 2 bases, with 10 bases spanning the gap. This CDR3 spans 13 amino acids. CDR3 sequence reads: CSVDIRRQETQYF. As DNA, the CDR3 is TGCAGCGTTGATATCCGGCGGCAAGAGACCCAGTACTTC.

This clone was observed a single time. This chain links TRBV11-2 with TRBJ1-1; TRBD1 is a possible D gene (5 bases). CDR3 size: 14 residues. CDR1 SGHAT and CDR2 FQNNGV come from the germline V gene. V lost 2 bases and J 9 bases, leaving 16 bases between the germline ends. The CDR3 is CASSLSRGVRKAFF. CDR3 DNA: TGTGCCAGCAGCTTAAGTCGGGGGGTCCGTAAAGCTTTCTTT. Full variable domain (missing parts from reference TRBV11-2 and TRBJ1-1): EAGVAQSPRYKIIEKRQSVAFWCNPISGHATLYWYQQILGQGPKLLIQFQNNGVVDDSQLPKDRFSAERLKGVDSTLKIQPAKLEDSAVYLCASSLSRGVRKAFFGQGTRLTVV.

The chain has TRBV7-2 and TRBJ2-2, with 8 bases lining up with TRBD1. CDR1 SGHTA and CDR2 FQGNSA come from the germline V gene. The CDR3 sequence is 14 residues long. With 2 bases clipped from V and 4 bases from J, the junction kept 0 bases outside the gene matches. The CDR3 is CASSLQGATGELFF. The DNA of the CDR3 is TGTGCCAGCAGCTTACAGGGGGCCACCGGGGAGCTGTTTTTT.

The chain joins TRBV6-1 to TRBJ1-2; D ambiguous. CDR1 is MNHNS and CDR2 is SASEGT in the germline V gene. The CDR3 loop spans 15 amino acids. Trimming stripped 2 bases from V and 0 bases from J, with 10 bases between. CDR3 DNA: TGTGCCAGCAGTGAAACCGGGAAAGCTAACTATGGCTACACCTTC. Translating gives CASSETGKANYGYTF.

This clone was found once. This chain uses TRBV5-1 with TRBJ2-3; 8 nucleotides line up with TRBD1. From germline, CDR1 is SGHRS and CDR2 YFSETQ. J gave up 2 bases and V 4 bases, and 3 bases lay outside the gene matches. The CDR3 runs 14 residues. For the CDR3, the DNA is TGCGCCAGCAGCCCGGGACAGGTCACAGATACGCAGTATTTT. Amino acid sequence: CASSPGQVTDTQYF.

As for this clone: The identical CDR3 is also encoded by other nucleotide sequences in the sample. The CDR3: CASSEEGADTGELFF. The CDR3 DNA reads TGTGCCAGCAGTGAGGAGGGGGCGGACACCGGGGAGCTGTTTTTT. The chain links TRBV6-4 to TRBJ2-2; D may be TRBD1 (7 bases). The V gene lost 3 bases and the J gene lost 3 bases, with 11 bases spanning the gap. Germline V CDR1 and CDR2: MRHNA, SNTAGT. This CDR3 is 15 amino acids long.

Written as DNA, the CDR3 is TGCAGCGCTACAGCGGACAGGGCTTCCTACGAGCAGTACTTC. Translated, it gives CSATADRASYEQYF. V and J are TRBV29-1 and TRBJ2-7; 8 nucleotides line up with TRBD1. After removal of 7 bases from V and 1 base from J, the junction contained 9 bases not matched to a gene. CDR1 SQVTM and CDR2 ANQGSEA come from the germline V gene. CDR3 length: 14 amino acids.

CDR3 sequence (DNA): TGTGCCAGCAGCCCCCAAGGGACTTTCACAGATACGCAGTATTTT. Protein sequence: CASSPQGTFTDTQYF. The rearrangement links TRBV6-1 to TRBJ2-3; possible D gene TRBD2, 6 bases. Trimming took 6 bases from V and 2 from J, leaving 15 bases between them. Germline V lookup: CDR1 MNHNS, CDR2 SASEGT. The CDR3 loop spans 15 amino acids.

This chain links TRBV5-1 with TRBJ2-7; 8 bases align to TRBD2. There are 15 residues in the CDR3. The germline gives CDR1 SGHRS, CDR2 YFSETQ. V shed 3 bases and J 0 bases; nucleotides not matched to a gene: 5. The CDR3 protein is CASSSQTSGSYEQYF. The DNA for the CDR3 is TGCGCCAGCAGCTCCCAAACTAGCGGCTCCTACGAGCAGTACTTC.

This sequence joins TRBV10-3 and TRBJ2-5, with 8 bases fitting TRBD1. J lost 5 bases, V lost 6 bases, and 5 bases had no gene match. CDR3 size: 13 residues. CDR1 is ENHRY, CDR2 SYGVKD, per germline. Written as DNA, the CDR3 is TGTGCCATCAGGAGGACAGGGAGTGAGACCCAGTACTTC. Its translation is CAIRRTGSETQYF.